This is a list of T cell receptor beta chains from one sample in a study of blood T cell repertoires in COVID-19. Assay used: immunoSEQ multiplex PCR; TCRdb lists only in-frame clones, some missing. The sample gives more than 95,000 clones, approximately 80% of which show up once; 7.5% is in the top ten. The sequenced sample consisted of peripheral blood. These TCRs come from a man between 65 and 85 years old with active or convalescent COVID-19. Both conserved end residues are part of each CDR3. The D gene is left open where the match is weak. Part of the rows lack a size; the others show once, few, many or a class for expanded clones.

abundance	v_gene	d_gene	j_gene	CDR3nt	CDR3aa
once	TRBV7-3	-	TRBJ2-3	TGTGCCAGCAGCCCGCGGGCCCAGCCCCTGGGAGATACGCAGTATTTT	CASSPRAQPLGDTQYF
-	TRBV30	TRBD1	TRBJ1-1	TGTGCCTGGGGGACAGGGGGAGGAACTGAAGCTTTCTTT	CAWGTGGGTEAFF
once	TRBV24-1	-	TRBJ1-3	TGTGCCACCAGTGATTTGTTCGGGGTCGGCGGAAACACCATATATTTT	CATSDLFGVGGNTIYF
-	TRBV28	-	TRBJ2-1	TGTGCCAGCAGTTTATTAGAGGGTGAGGGTGAGCAGTTCTTC	CASSLLEGEGEQFF
-	TRBV5-4	-	TRBJ1-1	TGTGCCAGCAGCTTGGCCACGGGTAAGAACACTGAAGCTTTCTTT	CASSLATGKNTEAFF
-	TRBV5-1	TRBD1	TRBJ1-2	TGCGCCAGCAGCGGGACAGAGGAATATGGCTACACCTTC	CASSGTEEYGYTF
-	TRBV18	TRBD2	TRBJ2-5	TGTGCCAGCTCACCCCTAGCGGGAGAATCGGAGACCCAGTACTTC	CASSPLAGESETQYF
-	TRBV5-1	-	TRBJ2-7	TGCGCCAGCAGTTTGGACAATTCCTACGAGCAGTACTTC	CASSLDNSYEQYF
-	TRBV2	TRBD2	TRBJ2-1	TGTGCCAGCAGTGGCACTAGCGGGAGAGTCCATGAGCAGTTCTTC	CASSGTSGRVHEQFF
-	TRBV6-5	TRBD1	TRBJ1-6	TGTGCCAGCAGTTACTCGAACAGGGGAGACTCACCCCTCCACTTT	CASSYSNRGDSPLHF
-	TRBV7-9	TRBD1	TRBJ1-6	TGTGCCAGCAGCTCCTGGGGACAGGGGTCACCCCTCCACTTT	CASSSWGQGSPLHF
few	TRBV3-1/TRBV3-2	-	TRBJ1-6	TGTGCCAGCAGCCAAGATCCGGCAGGGCTCTCACCCCTCCACTTT	CASSQDPAGLSPLHF
-	TRBV11-3	-	TRBJ2-7	TGTGCCAGCAGCTCTTACAGGAGTAGGAACGAGCAGTACTTC	CASSSYRSRNEQYF
-	TRBV4-3	-	TRBJ1-1	TGCGCCAGCAGCCAAGATGGACACCCGAACACTGAAGCTTTCTTT	CASSQDGHPNTEAFF
-	TRBV28	TRBD1	TRBJ2-7	TGTGCCAGCAGTCCCTACAGGGGAAATACCTACGAGCAGTACTTC	CASSPYRGNTYEQYF
few	TRBV7-2	TRBD2	TRBJ2-2	TGTGCCAGCAGCTTAGTCTGGCTAGCGGCCGGGGAGCTGTTTTTT	CASSLVWLAAGELFF
-	TRBV14	TRBD2	TRBJ2-1	TGTGCCAGCAGCTGGACTAGCGGGGCTAGCAATGAGCAGTTCTTC	CASSWTSGASNEQFF
once	TRBV9	-	TRBJ2-1	TGTGCCAGCAGCCCCACTAGCTCCTACAATGAGCAGTTCTTC	CASSPTSSYNEQFF
-	TRBV25-1	-	TRBJ1-4	TGTGCCAGCAGTGTGGGGGCAGGTAATGAAAAACTGTTTTTT	CASSVGAGNEKLFF
-	TRBV27	-	TRBJ1-5	TGTGCCAGCAGATTAGTTAAGGAGAGCAATCAGCCCCAGCATTTT	CASRLVKESNQPQHF
-	TRBV10-3	-	TRBJ1-1	TGTGCCATCAGTGCAGGAGGAACTGAAGCTTTCTTT	CAISAGGTEAFF
-	TRBV4-1	-	TRBJ1-1	TGCGCCAGCAGCCAAGACAGGGTAAACACTGAAGCTTTCTTT	CASSQDRVNTEAFF
-	TRBV10-3	TRBD2	TRBJ2-7	TGTGCCATCGGGGGGAGGGCTAGTGGGTCCTACGAGCAGTACTTC	CAIGGRASGSYEQYF
few	TRBV24-1	TRBD2	TRBJ2-5	TGTGCCACCAGTGCTAGCGGGGGGTACCAAGAGACCCAGTACTTC	CATSASGGYQETQYF
-	TRBV24-1	-	TRBJ2-3	TGTGCCACGAGAGGGACTTCTAGCACAGATACGCAGTATTTT	CATRGTSSTDTQYF
-	TRBV6-5	TRBD2	TRBJ2-3	TGTGCCAGCACCACACTAGCGGGGCTCACAGATACGCAGTATTTT	CASTTLAGLTDTQYF
-	TRBV3-1/TRBV3-2	TRBD2	TRBJ2-3	TGTGCCAGCAGCCAAGAGGGACTAGTTGGCACAGATACGCAGTATTTT	CASSQEGLVGTDTQYF
-	TRBV27	TRBD1	TRBJ1-2	TGTGCCAGCAGTCGGGACAGGGCTTACGGCTACACCTTC	CASSRDRAYGYTF
few	TRBV9	-	TRBJ1-3	TGTGCCAGCAGCGCGACTGGCTCTGGAAACACCATATATTTT	CASSATGSGNTIYF
-	TRBV10-3	TRBD1	TRBJ1-5	TGTGCCATCAGCGAGCAGACAGGGTATCAGCCCCAGCATTTT	CAISEQTGYQPQHF
-	TRBV19	-	TRBJ1-1	TGTGCCAGTAGTCTAACAGGGTTTACTGAAGCTTTCTTT	CASSLTGFTEAFF
few	TRBV5-6	TRBD2	TRBJ2-1	TGTGCCAGCACCTCCCTAATAGCGGGAGGGAAATACAATGAGCAGTTCTTC	CASTSLIAGGKYNEQFF
once	TRBV18	-	TRBJ2-5	TGTGCCAGCTCACCTAGGCAGCGAGAGACCCAGTACTTC	CASSPRQRETQYF
-	TRBV3-1/TRBV3-2	-	TRBJ1-5	TGTGCCAGCAGCCAAGGACATAATAGCAATCAGCCCCAGCATTTT	CASSQGHNSNQPQHF
few	TRBV6-5	TRBD1	TRBJ1-6	TGTGCCAGCAGGGAGGCCGGGACAGAAATTTCACCCCTCCACTTT	CASREAGTEISPLHF
-	TRBV6-1	TRBD1	TRBJ2-7	TGTGCCAGCAGTGATTATGGTATGGGACAGGGAAGGGGCGAGCAGTACTTC	CASSDYGMGQGRGEQYF
-	TRBV5-5	TRBD1	TRBJ1-2	TGTGCCAGCAGCTCAAGACAGGGTGACTATGGCTACACCTTC	CASSSRQGDYGYTF
-	TRBV6-5	-	TRBJ2-1	TGTGCCAGCAGTATAATTACGGGGGACCCGAATGAGCAGTTCTTC	CASSIITGDPNEQFF
once	TRBV9	-	TRBJ2-1	TGTGCCAGCAGCGCGACCCACGGGACTCTTGACAATGAGCAGTTCTTC	CASSATHGTLDNEQFF
-	TRBV4-1	TRBD1	TRBJ1-1	TGCGCCAGCAGCCTCTACAGGGGGTCGAACACTGAAGCTTTCTTT	CASSLYRGSNTEAFF
once	TRBV7-2	-	TRBJ1-2	TGTGCCAGCAGCGCCTCTTTGATCCGGTCTAACTATGGCTACACCTTC	CASSASLIRSNYGYTF
once	TRBV6-2/TRBV6-3	TRBD1	TRBJ2-3	TGTGCCAGCAGTTACGGACAGGGTAGCACAGATACGCAGTATTTT	CASSYGQGSTDTQYF
-	TRBV27	TRBD1	TRBJ2-7	TGTGCCAGCAGTCAAGGGACAGCGACCTACGAGCAGTACTTC	CASSQGTATYEQYF
once	TRBV11-2	TRBD2	TRBJ2-3	TGTGCCAGCAGCTTATCCCCAGCGGGGGGGCCCGGCGATACGCAGTATTTT	CASSLSPAGGPGDTQYF
-	TRBV6-5	TRBD1	TRBJ1-2	TGTGCCAGCACCCCGACAGGGCTCAACTATGGCTACACCTTC	CASTPTGLNYGYTF
few	TRBV4-1	TRBD2	TRBJ2-2	TGCGCCAGCAGCCGAGGGGGCGGGAGGGCGAACACCGGGGAGCTGTTTTTT	CASSRGGGRANTGELFF
-	TRBV4-3	TRBD2	TRBJ2-7	TGCGCCAGCAGCGTACGACTAGCCCCGTACGAGCAGTACTTC	CASSVRLAPYEQYF
few	TRBV9	TRBD1	TRBJ1-5	TGTGCCAGCAGCGTACAGGGGGGCAATCAGCCCCAGCATTTT	CASSVQGGNQPQHF
-	TRBV9	-	TRBJ2-6	TGTGCCAGCAGCCATGGGGCCAACGTCCTGACTTTC	CASSHGANVLTF
-	TRBV5-1	TRBD1	TRBJ2-7	TGCGCCAGCAGCTTAGTACAGGGACAGGGATCCTACGAGCAGTACTTC	CASSLVQGQGSYEQYF
-	TRBV5-6	-	TRBJ1-2	TGTGCCAGCAGCCTCGAAGGGGTAGGGAACCTATATGGCTACACCTTC	CASSLEGVGNLYGYTF
-	TRBV5-1	-	TRBJ2-4	TGCGCCAGCAGCTTGGATAGCCGATCCCTAAACATTCAGTACTTC	CASSLDSRSLNIQYF
-	TRBV3-1/TRBV3-2	TRBD1	TRBJ1-1	TGTGCCAGCACTCCCGCCGGGACAGGGGGCTACACTGAAGCTTTCTTT	CASTPAGTGGYTEAFF
-	TRBV6-2/TRBV6-3	-	TRBJ2-1	TGTGCCAGCAGTTCCCCCACGTTGGGGGGGGGCTCAAATGAGCAGTTCTTC	CASSSPTLGGGSNEQFF
-	TRBV6-2/TRBV6-3	-	TRBJ1-4	TGTGCCAGCAGTTACTCGGAGAGGACTAATGAAAAACTGTTTTTT	CASSYSERTNEKLFF